Listed below are T cell receptor beta chains from one sample, sequenced in a study of CD8+CD57+ T cells in acquired aplastic anemia. TCRdb re-derived calls from the reads in MiXCR, one entry per CDR3 protein. The table records tens of thousands of distinct CDR3 sequences, less than 65% of them present only once. The sequencing sample was made of sorted CD4+, CD8+, or CD8+CD57+ T cells (not recorded which) from PBMCs. The origin of the receptors is a human donor with aplastic anemia. CDR3s include the opening cysteine and the closing phenylalanine or tryptophan. A D gene is named only where the DNA matches it firmly. A row's size may be missing; if present it is once, few, many or a size class.

d_call,clone_size,j_call,v_call,cdr3_nt,cdr3_aa
NA,NA,TRBJ1-2,TRBV24-1,TGTGCCACCAGTGATCATGGCTACACCTTC,CATSDHGYTF
NA,once,TRBJ1-2,TRBV19,TGTGCCAGTAGTATGAGACAGCTTTACGGCTACACCTTC,CASSMRQLYGYTF
TRBD1,many,TRBJ2-7,TRBV7-9,TGTGCCAGCAGCCACCGGGACAGGGTATGGGAGCAGTACTTC,CASSHRDRVWEQYF
NA,many,TRBJ2-7,TRBV6-6,TGTGCCAGCAGTTACTCGACTCCAGCCTACGAGCAGTACTTC,CASSYSTPAYEQYF
NA,NA,TRBJ2-7,TRBV10-1,TGTGCCACCACCGGGACGGGCTCCTACGAGCAGTACTTC,CATTGTGSYEQYF
TRBD1,NA,TRBJ1-4,TRBV7-9,TGTGCCAGCAGCTTAGGACAGGGGAGGGAAAAACTGTTTTTT,CASSLGQGREKLFF
TRBD1,few,TRBJ1-5,TRBV6-1,TGTGCCAGCAGAACAGGGGGTAGCGATCAGCCCCAGCATTTT,CASRTGGSDQPQHF
TRBD1,NA,TRBJ1-5,TRBV15,TGTGCCACCAGCAGGGGAGGGGGCGAGGGACAGCCCCAGCATTTT,CATSRGGGEGQPQHF
TRBD1,NA,TRBJ2-3,TRBV2,TGTGCCACCCGCAATCTGACAGGGGAAGATACGCAGTATTTT,CATRNLTGEDTQYF
TRBD2,many,TRBJ2-1,TRBV9,TGTGCCAGCAGCGCCGAACCGGGACTAGCGCTTTACAATGAGCAGTTCTTC,CASSAEPGLALYNEQFF
NA,many,TRBJ2-7,TRBV5-1,TGCGCCAGCAGCTTGGTCGGCCAGGGCTACGAGCAGTACTTC,CASSLVGQGYEQYF
TRBD1,once,TRBJ2-7,TRBV19,TGTGCCAGTAGTAGGGACAGGGAGAGCGAGCAGTACTTC,CASSRDRESEQYF
NA,NA,TRBJ1-2,TRBV29-1,TGCAGCGTAATGACAGGTGGCGGCTACACCTTC,CSVMTGGGYTF
TRBD2,once,TRBJ2-2,TRBV2,TGTGCCAGCAGGTCCCAACTAGCGGGAGGGGGGGAGCTGTTTTTT,CASRSQLAGGGELFF
NA,few,TRBJ1-2,TRBV27,TGTGCCAGCAGCACTAGAGGTGGTTATAACTATGGCTACACCTTC,CASSTRGGYNYGYTF
NA,NA,TRBJ1-6,TRBV4-3,TGCGCCAGCAGCCCCGCGGGCGATTCACCCCTCCACTTT,CASSPAGDSPLHF
NA,NA,TRBJ2-7,TRBV19,TGTGCCAGTAGTATAGGTGGGGAGCAGTACTTC,CASSIGGEQYF
NA,NA,TRBJ2-1,TRBV10-3,TGTGCCATCAGTTCCCGGACGGATAGCAATCAGCAGTTCTTC,CAISSRTDSNQQFF
TRBD2,many,TRBJ2-5,TRBV19,TGTGCCAGTAGTATAAGGGCCTGGGGTAGCGGGGGCCAAGAGACCCAGTACTTC,CASSIRAWGSGGQETQYF
NA,NA,TRBJ2-2,TRBV6-1,TGTGCCAGCAGTGATTGGGAATCCGGGGAGCTGTTTTTT,CASSDWESGELFF
NA,NA,TRBJ1-1,TRBV12-3/TRBV12-4,TGTGCCATCAGTGAGCCACGGAGGAACACTGAAGCTTTCTTT,CAISEPRRNTEAFF
TRBD2,NA,TRBJ2-7,TRBV7-9,TGTGCCAGCGGGAGGGCCGGAGGCGAGCAGTACTTC,CASGRAGGEQYF